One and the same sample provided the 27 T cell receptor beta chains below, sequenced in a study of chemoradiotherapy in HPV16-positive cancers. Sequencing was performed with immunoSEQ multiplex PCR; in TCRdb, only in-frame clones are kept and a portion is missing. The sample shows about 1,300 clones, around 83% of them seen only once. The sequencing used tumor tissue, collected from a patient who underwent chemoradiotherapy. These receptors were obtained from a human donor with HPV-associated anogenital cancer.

The CDR3 nucleotides read TGTGCCAGCAGCTTAGTATTAGAGAACACTGAAGCTTTCTTT. It codes for CASSLVLENTEAFF. The V and J genes are TRBV7-9 and TRBJ1-1; no clear D gene. The CDR3 extends over 14 amino acids. Germline V lookup: CDR1 SEHNR, CDR2 FQNEAQ (reference sequence). V dropped 1 base and J dropped 1 base, with 7 bases sitting between them. Based on the CDR3 plus reference TRBV7-9 and TRBJ1-1, the full variable domain is DTGVSQNPRHKITKRGQNVTFRCDPISEHNRLYWYRQTLGQGPEFLTYFQNEAQLEKSRLLSDRFSAERPKGSFSTLEIQRTEQGDSAMYLCASSLVLENTEAFFGQGTRLTVV.

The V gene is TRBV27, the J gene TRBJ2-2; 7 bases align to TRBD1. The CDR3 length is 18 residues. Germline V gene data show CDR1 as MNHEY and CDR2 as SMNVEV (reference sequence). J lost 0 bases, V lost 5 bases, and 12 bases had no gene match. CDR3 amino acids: CASSPFYWDSANTGELFF. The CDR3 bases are TGTGCCAGCAGTCCCTTCTACTGGGACAGTGCGAACACCGGGGAGCTGTTTTTT.

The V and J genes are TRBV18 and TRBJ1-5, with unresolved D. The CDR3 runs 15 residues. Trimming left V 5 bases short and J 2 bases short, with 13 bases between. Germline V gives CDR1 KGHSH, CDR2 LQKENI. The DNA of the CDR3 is TGTGCCAGCTCAAGTAGCCTGGGAGGCAATCAGCCCCAGCATTTT. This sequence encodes CASSSSLGGNQPQHF. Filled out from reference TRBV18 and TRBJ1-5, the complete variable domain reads NAGVMQNPRHLVRRRGQEARLRCSPMKGHSHVYWYRQLPEEGLKFMVYLQKENIIDESGMPKERFSAEFPKEGPSILRIQQVVRGDSAAYFCASSSSLGGNQPQHFGDGTRLSIL.

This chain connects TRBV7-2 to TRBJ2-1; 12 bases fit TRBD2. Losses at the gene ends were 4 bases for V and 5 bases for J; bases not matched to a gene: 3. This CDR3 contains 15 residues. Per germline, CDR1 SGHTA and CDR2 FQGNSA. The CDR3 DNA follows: TGTGCCAGCAGCTCCGGACTAGCGGGGAACAATGAGCAGTTCTTC. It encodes CASSSGLAGNNEQFF.

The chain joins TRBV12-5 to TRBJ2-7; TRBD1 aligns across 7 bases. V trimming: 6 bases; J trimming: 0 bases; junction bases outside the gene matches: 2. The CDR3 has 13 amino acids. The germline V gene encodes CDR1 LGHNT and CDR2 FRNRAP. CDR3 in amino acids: CASGRDSSYEQYF. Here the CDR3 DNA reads TGTGCTAGTGGACGGGACAGCTCCTACGAGCAGTACTTC.

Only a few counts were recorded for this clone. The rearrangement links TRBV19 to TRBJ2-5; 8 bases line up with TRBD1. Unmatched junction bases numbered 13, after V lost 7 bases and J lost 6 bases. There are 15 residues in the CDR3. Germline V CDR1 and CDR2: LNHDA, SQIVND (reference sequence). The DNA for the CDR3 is TGTGCCAGTACCGACAGGGGCCGGAATTGGAAGACCCAGTACTTC. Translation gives CASTDRGRNWKTQYF.

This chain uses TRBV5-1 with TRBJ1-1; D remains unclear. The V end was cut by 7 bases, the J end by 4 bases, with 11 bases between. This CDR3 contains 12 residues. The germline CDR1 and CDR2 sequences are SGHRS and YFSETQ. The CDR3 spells CASFDVLTEAFF. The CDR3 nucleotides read TGCGCCAGCTTTGATGTACTCACTGAAGCTTTCTTT.

CDR3: CASRPSLAGLNEQFF. The CDR3 DNA follows: TGCGCCAGCAGACCATCACTAGCGGGATTGAATGAGCAGTTCTTC. This sequence joins TRBV10-2 and TRBJ2-1; 10 bases agree with TRBD2. CDR1 is WSHSY and CDR2 is SAAADI in the germline V gene. This CDR3 contains 15 residues. J lost 7 bases, V lost 6 bases, and 9 bases had no gene match.

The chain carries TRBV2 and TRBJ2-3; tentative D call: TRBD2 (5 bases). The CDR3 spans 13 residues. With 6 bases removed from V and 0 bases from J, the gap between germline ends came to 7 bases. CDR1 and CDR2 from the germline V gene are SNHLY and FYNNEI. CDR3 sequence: CASSGVSTDTQYF. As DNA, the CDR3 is TGTGCCAGCAGCGGGGTTAGCACAGATACGCAGTATTTT. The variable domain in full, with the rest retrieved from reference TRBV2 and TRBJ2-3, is EPEVTQTPSHQVTQMGQEVILRCVPISNHLYFYWYRQILGQKVEFLVSFYNNEISEKSEIFDDQFSVERPDGSNFTLKIRSTKLEDSAMYFCASSGVSTDTQYFGPGTRLTVL.

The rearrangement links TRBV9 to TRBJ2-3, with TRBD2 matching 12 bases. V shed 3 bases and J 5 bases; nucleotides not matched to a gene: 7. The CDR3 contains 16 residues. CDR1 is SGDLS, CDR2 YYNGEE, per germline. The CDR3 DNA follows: TGTGCCAGCAGCGATGAACTAGCGGGAGGCGGAGATACGCAGTATTTT. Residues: CASSDELAGGGDTQYF.

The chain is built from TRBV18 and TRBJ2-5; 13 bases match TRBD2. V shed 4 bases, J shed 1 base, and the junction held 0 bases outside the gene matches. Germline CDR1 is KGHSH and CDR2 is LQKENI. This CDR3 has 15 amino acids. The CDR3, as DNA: TGTGCCAGCTCACGGACTAGCGGGGGCCAAGAGACCCAGTACTTC. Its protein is CASSRTSGGQETQYF.

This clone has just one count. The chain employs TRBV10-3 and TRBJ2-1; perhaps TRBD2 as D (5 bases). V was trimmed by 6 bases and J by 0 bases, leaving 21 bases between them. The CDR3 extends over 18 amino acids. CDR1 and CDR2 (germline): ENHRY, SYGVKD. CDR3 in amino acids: CAIRRKRPRYSSYNEQFF. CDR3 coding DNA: TGTGCCATCAGACGGAAGCGGCCCCGATACAGCTCCTACAATGAGCAGTTCTTC.

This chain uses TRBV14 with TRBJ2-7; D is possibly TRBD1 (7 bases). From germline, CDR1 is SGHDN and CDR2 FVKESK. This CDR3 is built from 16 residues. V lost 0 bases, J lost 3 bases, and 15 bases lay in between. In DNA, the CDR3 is TGTGCCAGCAGCCAAGATTCAGGGGGGCCCAACTACGAGCAGTACGTC. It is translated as CASSQDSGGPNYEQYV.

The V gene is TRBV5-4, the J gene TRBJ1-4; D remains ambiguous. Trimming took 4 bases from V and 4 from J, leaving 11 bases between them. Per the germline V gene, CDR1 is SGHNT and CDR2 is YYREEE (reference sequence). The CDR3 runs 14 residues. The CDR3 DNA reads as TGTGCCAGCAGCGCGGCAGTGGGTAATGAAAAACTGTTTTTT. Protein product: CASSAAVGNEKLFF.

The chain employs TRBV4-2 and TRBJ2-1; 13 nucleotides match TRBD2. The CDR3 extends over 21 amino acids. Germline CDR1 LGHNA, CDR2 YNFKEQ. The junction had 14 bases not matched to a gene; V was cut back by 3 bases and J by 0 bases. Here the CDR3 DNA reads TGTGCCAGCAGCCAGACCAGATGGACTAGCGGGGGCCGGAGCTCCTACAATGAGCAGTTCTTC. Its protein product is CASSQTRWTSGGRSSYNEQFF.

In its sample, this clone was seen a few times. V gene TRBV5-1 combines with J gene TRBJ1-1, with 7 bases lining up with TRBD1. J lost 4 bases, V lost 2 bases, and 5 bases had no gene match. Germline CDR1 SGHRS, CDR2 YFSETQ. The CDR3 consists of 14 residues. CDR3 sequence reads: CASSFQGEGTEAFF. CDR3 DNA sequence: TGCGCCAGCAGCTTTCAGGGGGAGGGCACTGAAGCTTTCTTT.

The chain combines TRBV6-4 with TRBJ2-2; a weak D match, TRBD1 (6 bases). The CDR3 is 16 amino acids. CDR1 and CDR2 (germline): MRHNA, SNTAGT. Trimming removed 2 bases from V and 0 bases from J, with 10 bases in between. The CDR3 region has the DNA TGTGCCAGCAGTGACGGGGACACCCCGAACACCGGGGAGCTGTTTTTT. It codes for CASSDGDTPNTGELFF.

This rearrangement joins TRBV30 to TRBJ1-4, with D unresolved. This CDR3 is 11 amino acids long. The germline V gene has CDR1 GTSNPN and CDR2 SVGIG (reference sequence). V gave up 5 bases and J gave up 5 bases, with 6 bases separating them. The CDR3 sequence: CAWQQNEKLFF. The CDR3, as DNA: TGTGCCTGGCAACAAAATGAAAAACTGTTTTTT.

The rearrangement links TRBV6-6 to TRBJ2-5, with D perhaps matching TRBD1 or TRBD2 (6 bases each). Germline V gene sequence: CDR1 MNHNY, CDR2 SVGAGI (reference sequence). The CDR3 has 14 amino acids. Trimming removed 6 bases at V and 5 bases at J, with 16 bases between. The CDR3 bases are TGTGCCAGCAGCACACAGGGTGGGGGGGAGACCCAGTACTTC. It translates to CASSTQGGGETQYF.

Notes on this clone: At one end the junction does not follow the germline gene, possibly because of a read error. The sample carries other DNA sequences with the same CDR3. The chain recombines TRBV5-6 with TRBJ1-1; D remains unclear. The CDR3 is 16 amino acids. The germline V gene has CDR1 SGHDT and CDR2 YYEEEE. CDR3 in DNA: TGTGCCAGTAGCTTGGGCGGAGGGTTGGTGAACACTGAAGCTTTCTTT. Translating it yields CASSLGGGLVNTEAFF.

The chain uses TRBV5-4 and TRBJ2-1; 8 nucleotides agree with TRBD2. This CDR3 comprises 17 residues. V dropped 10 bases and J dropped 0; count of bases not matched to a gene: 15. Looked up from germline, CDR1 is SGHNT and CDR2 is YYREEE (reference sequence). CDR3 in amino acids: CAVSFGGGGSSYNEQFF. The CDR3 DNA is TGTGCCGTTTCCTTTGGGGGCGGGGGGAGCTCCTACAATGAGCAGTTCTTC.

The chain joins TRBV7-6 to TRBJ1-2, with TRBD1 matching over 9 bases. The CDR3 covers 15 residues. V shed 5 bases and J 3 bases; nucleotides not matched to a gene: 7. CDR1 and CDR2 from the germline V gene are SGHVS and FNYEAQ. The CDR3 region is CASSQWTGDDYGYTF. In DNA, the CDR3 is TGTGCCAGCAGCCAATGGACAGGGGATGACTATGGCTACACCTTC. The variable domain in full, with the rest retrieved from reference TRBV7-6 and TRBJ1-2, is GAGVSQSPRYKVTKRGQDVALRCDPISGHVSLYWYRQALGQGPEFLTYFNYEAQQDKSGLPNDRFSAERPEGSISTLTIQRTEQRDSAMYRCASSQWTGDDYGYTFGSGTRLTVV.

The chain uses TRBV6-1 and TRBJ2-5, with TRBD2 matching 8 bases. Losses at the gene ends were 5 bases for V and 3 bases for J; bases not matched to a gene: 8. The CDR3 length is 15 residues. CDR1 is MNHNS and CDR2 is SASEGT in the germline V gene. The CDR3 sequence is CASSFGGAGKETQYF. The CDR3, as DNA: TGTGCCAGCAGTTTCGGGGGGGCCGGTAAAGAGACCCAGTACTTC.

CDR3 residues: CASSLAAGSGNTIYF. The DNA of the CDR3 is TGTGCCAGCAGCTTAGCGGCAGGCTCTGGAAACACCATATATTTT. The chain is built from TRBV7-9 and TRBJ1-3; D is uncertain. The CDR3 runs 15 residues. The ends were cut back, 0 bases at V and 0 bases at J, with 6 bases in the middle. The germline V gene has CDR1 SEHNR and CDR2 FQNEAQ (reference sequence).

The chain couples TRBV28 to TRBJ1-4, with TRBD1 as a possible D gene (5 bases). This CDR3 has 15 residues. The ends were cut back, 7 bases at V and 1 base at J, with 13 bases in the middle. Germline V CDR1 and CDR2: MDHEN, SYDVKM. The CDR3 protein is CASNPGGVTNEKLFF. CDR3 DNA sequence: TGTGCCAGCAATCCGGGGGGAGTAACTAATGAAAAACTGTTTTTT.

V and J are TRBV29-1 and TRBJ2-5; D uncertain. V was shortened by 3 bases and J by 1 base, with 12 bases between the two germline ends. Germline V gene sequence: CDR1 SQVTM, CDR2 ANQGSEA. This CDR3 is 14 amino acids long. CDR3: CSVEGRTLQETQYF. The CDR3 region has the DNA TGCAGCGTTGAGGGAAGGACCCTCCAAGAGACCCAGTACTTC.

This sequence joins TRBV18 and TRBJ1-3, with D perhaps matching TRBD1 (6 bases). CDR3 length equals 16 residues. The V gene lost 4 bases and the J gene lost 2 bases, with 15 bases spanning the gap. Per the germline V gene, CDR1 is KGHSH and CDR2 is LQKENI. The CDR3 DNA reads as TGTGCCAGCTCACGTCTCTCTGAGGGGGCTGGAAACACCATATATTTT. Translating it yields CASSRLSEGAGNTIYF.